This TCR beta chain was captured by sequencing in a study of T cell repertoires in cytomegalovirus infection (dated by TCRdb to the late 2010s). With respect to the entire study: Peptide stimulations targeted recently identified HLA-C-restricted CMV epitopes, whose presentation resists viral immunomodulation, together with well-studied HLA-B-restricted epitopes. Donor HLA type was relevant to the analysis, as public TCR beta signatures indicated carriage of CMV infection together with the matching HLA type.

The sample was run on an Illumina HiSeq 1500. The raw public data were reprocessed by TCRdb itself: fastp quality trimming at Q25, MiXCR clonotype calling, in-frame beta chains only. CDR3 protein duplicates are merged, each entry listing the most common genes and DNA. This sample has 400,000 to 600,000 distinct CDR3 sequences in its table, and about two fifths of those were observed once. The ten most abundant clones make up about 41% of the sample. CDR1 SGHVS and CDR2 FQNEAQ were looked up in the germline V gene. Inclusive of the bounding cysteine and phenylalanine, the CDR3 is 14 residues long. Solely the CDR3 DNA is kept, with 42 bases framed from the first base. After removal of 1 base from V and 9 bases from J, the junction retains 7 bases not matched to a gene. Remarks on this clonotype: Its antigen specificity is not known. Base qualities are not at hand, and no much larger clone is one base apart.

The sample's treatment or condition label, in plain terms: in vitro stimulation with specific CMV peptide epitopes to enrich CMV-specific T cells. Study-wide findings and limitations: The ex vivo response was dominated by HLA-C-restricted CMV-specific TCR beta clonotypes, and the single most frequent clonotype in two of eight donors was supplied by these HLA-C-restricted clonotypes. Carriers of CMV infection plus the relevant HLA type were discriminated by the cumulative frequency of public TCR beta family members in the study cohort and in an independent approximately 350-donor cohort.

The V gene is TRBV7-8 and the J gene is TRBJ2-7; 9 middle bases align to TRBD1. This TCR was sampled from a human donor in good health (CMV status not recorded). Some clones in this sample may be carry-over from other donors' samples. Material: cultured PBMCs, obtained from culture after CMV antigen stimulation. The base sequence is TGTGCCAGCAGCTTAGACAGGGGGCCGTACTGGCAGTACTTC. This yields the protein CASSLDRGPYWQYF.